A selection of T cell receptor beta chains follows, all from one sample in a study of PD-1 blockade in classical Hodgkin lymphoma. Profiling relied on immunoSEQ multiplex PCR, and the TCRdb table lists in-frame clones only, not all of them. The data show 27,000 or so clones, with around 72% seen just once and approximately 3.5% held by the top ten. Sequences were derived from peripheral blood mononuclear cells (PBMCs), sampled before the fourth cycle of nivolumab. The receptors were sampled from a human donor with classical Hodgkin lymphoma. Each CDR3 is given with its conserved first and last residue. D genes are given only for firm matches. Clone size is given for some rows only: seen once, a few or many times, or a class if the clone is expanded.

size: -; V: TRBV9; J: TRBJ2-1; D: -; CDR3: CASSRELSSYNEQFF; DNA: TGTGCCAGCAGTCGTGAGCTGAGCTCCTACAATGAGCAGTTCTTC
size: once; V: TRBV13; J: TRBJ2-2; D: -; CDR3: CATSLLGGGTRTGELFF; DNA: TGTGCCACCTCCCTATTAGGGGGAGGGACTCGCACCGGGGAGCTGTTTTTT
size: -; V: TRBV4-2; J: TRBJ1-2; D: -; CDR3: CASSQARTDNYGYTF; DNA: TGTGCCAGCAGCCAAGCGCGGACAGATAACTATGGCTACACCTTC
size: -; V: TRBV7-9; J: TRBJ2-5; D: -; CDR3: CASSHRLNQETQYF; DNA: TGTGCCAGCAGCCACCGATTAAACCAAGAGACCCAGTACTTC
size: few; V: TRBV5-1; J: TRBJ2-1; D: -; CDR3: CASSLGQPGGNEQFF; DNA: TGCGCCAGCAGCTTGGGGCAGCCTGGGGGAAATGAGCAGTTCTTC
size: -; V: TRBV10-2; J: TRBJ2-7; D: TRBD2; CDR3: CASSVTPPWTSGVSYEQYF; DNA: TGCGCCAGCAGTGTGACCCCCCCGTGGACTAGCGGGGTATCCTACGAGCAGTACTTC
size: -; V: TRBV27; J: TRBJ1-3; D: TRBD1; CDR3: CARRTGAGNTIYF; DNA: TGTGCCAGGAGGACAGGCGCTGGAAACACCATATATTTT
size: -; V: TRBV11-2; J: TRBJ2-3; D: -; CDR3: CASSLGAGQYF; DNA: TGTGCCAGCAGCCTGGGAGCCGGGCAGTATTTT
size: -; V: TRBV2; J: TRBJ1-4; D: -; CDR3: CASSVGATNEKLFF; DNA: TGTGCCAGCAGTGTCGGGGCAACTAATGAAAAACTGTTTTTT
size: -; V: TRBV7-9; J: TRBJ1-1; D: -; CDR3: CASSLGTDHTF; DNA: TGTGCCAGCAGCTTAGGGACGGACCATACGTTT
size: -; V: TRBV9; J: TRBJ2-3; D: -; CDR3: CASSVTPFDTQYF; DNA: TGTGCCAGCAGCGTAACCCCTTTCGATACGCAGTATTTT
size: -; V: TRBV4-3; J: TRBJ1-1; D: -; CDR3: CASSQVSIGAEAFF; DNA: TGCGCCAGCAGCCAAGTCTCCATCGGCGCTGAAGCTTTCTTT
size: -; V: TRBV18; J: TRBJ2-5; D: -; CDR3: CASSPWDDRTETQYF; DNA: TGTGCCAGCTCACCTTGGGACGACCGGACGGAGACCCAGTACTTC
size: -; V: TRBV30; J: TRBJ2-1; D: TRBD2; CDR3: CAWGQRGGSQFF; DNA: TGTGCCTGGGGACAGCGGGGGGGCTCCCAGTTCTTC
size: few; V: TRBV5-6; J: TRBJ1-4; D: -; CDR3: CASTRGNNEKLFF; DNA: TGTGCCAGCACCCGAGGGAATAATGAAAAACTGTTTTTT
size: -; V: TRBV18; J: TRBJ2-2; D: -; CDR3: CASSPNTGELFF; DNA: TGTGCCAGCTCACCCAACACCGGGGAGCTGTTTTTT
size: once; V: TRBV30; J: TRBJ1-1; D: -; CDR3: CAWSRGGGPTEAFF; DNA: TGTGCCTGGAGTCGGGGCGGGGGGCCCACTGAAGCTTTCTTT
size: -; V: TRBV7-2; J: TRBJ2-5; D: TRBD2; CDR3: CASSLGAVAGAQETQYF; DNA: TGTGCCAGCAGCTTAGGGGCGGTAGCGGGAGCCCAAGAGACCCAGTACTTC
size: few; V: TRBV11-2; J: TRBJ1-1; D: -; CDR3: CASSSGLYGHTEAFF; DNA: TGTGCCAGCAGCTCGGGGCTTTACGGGCACACTGAAGCTTTCTTT
size: -; V: TRBV11-1; J: TRBJ2-5; D: -; CDR3: CASSLAWGETQYF; DNA: TGTGCCAGCAGCTTGGCCTGGGGGGAGACCCAGTACTTC
size: once; V: TRBV15; J: TRBJ1-1; D: -; CDR3: CATRTAWSLGTEAFF; DNA: TGTGCCACCCGGACAGCTTGGAGCCTAGGCACTGAAGCTTTCTTT
size: once; V: TRBV7-9; J: TRBJ1-5; D: -; CDR3: CASSLDHQPQHF; DNA: TGTGCCAGCAGCTTAGACCATCAGCCCCAGCATTTT
size: few; V: TRBV4-2; J: TRBJ2-7; D: -; CDR3: CASSQASQTSRYEQYF; DNA: TGTGCCAGCAGCCAAGCCTCACAGACGAGTAGGTACGAGCAGTACTTC
size: few; V: TRBV9; J: TRBJ2-2; D: -; CDR3: CASSGTLNTGELFF; DNA: TGTGCCAGCAGCGGGACTCTTAACACCGGGGAGCTGTTTTTT